Each of the 21 T cell receptor beta chains below was sequenced from the same sample in a study of spatial heterogeneity in lung cancer. TCRdb re-called the 5' RACE reads through MiXCR, storing one row per CDR3 protein. The sample consists of around 63,000 distinct CDR3 sequences, roughly 7.9% of them appearing once. Time point denoted: sample taken at primary tumor resection. Unsorted whole RNA samples from tumor, nontumor lung or frozen PBMC were sequenced. The input for sequencing was PBMCs, taken at surgery. The receptors here all came from a female donor with early-stage non-small cell lung cancer.

This clonotype appeared many times. V gene TRBV19 combines with J gene TRBJ2-5, with 11 bases fitting TRBD2. CDR1 and CDR2 from the germline V gene are LNHDA and SQIVND (reference sequence). The ends lost 3 bases at V and 5 bases at J; junction bases unmatched: 11. The CDR3 extends over 17 amino acids. CDR3 nucleotide sequence: TGTGCCAGTAGTATCGGGGATGGGACTAGCGGTTGGGAGACCCAGTACTTC. It specifies CASSIGDGTSGWETQYF.

This clonotype was counted at least ten times. The chain carries TRBV19 and TRBJ2-1; tentatively, D is TRBD2 (6 bases). The length of the CDR3 is 16 residues. CDR1 is LNHDA and CDR2 is SQIVND in the germline V gene (reference sequence). Trimming cost V 1 base and J 0 bases, with 10 bases left between them. CDR3 sequence: CASSIGGLSSYNEQFF. The DNA for the CDR3 is TGTGCCAGTAGTATAGGCGGACTAAGCTCCTACAATGAGCAGTTCTTC.

At least ten counts were recorded for this clonotype. The chain is built from TRBV6-2 or TRBV6-3 and TRBJ2-1; the D is unclear. The CDR3 is 12 amino acids. Germline V gene data show CDR1 as MNHEY and CDR2 as SVGEGT. V lost 4 bases to trimming and J lost 6 bases, with 7 bases between them. CDR3 in amino acids: CASSLGPNEQFF. Here the CDR3 DNA reads TGTGCCAGCAGTTTAGGGCCCAATGAGCAGTTCTTC.

This clonotype was observed a handful of times. The chain uses TRBV7-8 and TRBJ2-7; weak D call: TRBD1 (5 bases). The ends were cut back, 5 bases at V and 0 bases at J, with 8 bases in the middle. Germline loops: CDR1 SGHVS, CDR2 FQNEAQ. The CDR3 loop spans 13 amino acids. The DNA for the CDR3 is TGTGCCAGCAGCCAGGGTTCCTCCTACGAGCAGTACGTC. This codes for CASSQGSSYEQYV.

This clonotype was seen repeatedly, ten times or more. The gene calls are TRBV7-9 and TRBJ1-1; D is unresolved. Looked up from germline, CDR1 is SEHNR and CDR2 is FQNEAQ (reference sequence). Trimming cost V 4 bases and J 1 base, with 28 bases left between them. There are 20 residues in the CDR3. The CDR3 bases are TGTGCCAGCAGCTCGGTCCGAGGCGGGTCTCAAAGACGGACGAACACTGAAGCTTTCTTT. As protein: CASSSVRGGSQRRTNTEAFF.

This clonotype was detected a few times. The rearrangement links TRBV12-3 or TRBV12-4 to TRBJ1-2; D possibly corresponds to TRBD1 (5 bases). The CDR3 extends over 15 amino acids. The V end lost 7 bases, the J end lost 1 base, and 16 bases lay between the germline ends. DNA of the CDR3: TGTGCCAGCATCCTTTCCGGGACGGGTAACTATGGCTACACCTTC. Amino acid sequence: CASILSGTGNYGYTF.

This clonotype was found a few times. The chain has TRBV29-1 and TRBJ1-1; D uncertain. Germline loops: CDR1 SQVTM, CDR2 ANQGSEA. The CDR3 is made up of 14 amino acids. With 4 bases removed from V and 1 base from J, the gap between germline ends came to 13 bases. CDR3 protein: CSVVGTPQNTEAFF. CDR3 DNA: TGCAGCGTTGTCGGAACGCCTCAGAACACTGAAGCTTTCTTT. The full variable domain, rest sourced from reference TRBV29-1 and TRBJ1-1, is SAVISQKPSRDICQRGTSLTIQCQVDSQVTMMFWYRQQPGQSLTLIATANQGSEATYESGFVIDKFPISRPNLTFSTLTVSNMSPEDSSIYLCSVVGTPQNTEAFFGQGTRLTVV.

This clonotype was detected many times. V and J are TRBV28 and TRBJ1-1; possible D gene TRBD1, 5 bases. Per the germline V gene, CDR1 is MDHEN and CDR2 is SYDVKM. CDR3 length: 13 residues. V was trimmed by 1 base and J by 10 bases, leaving 13 bases between them. The CDR3 nucleotides read TGTGCCAGCAGTTTATTCAGGAGGGACGTAGCTTTCTTT. Its protein product is CASSLFRRDVAFF.

The chain joins TRBV5-5 to TRBJ1-1, with D tentatively TRBD1 (5 bases). Trimming shortened V by 4 bases and J by 1 base, and 8 bases separated the two germline ends. Germline V lookup: CDR1 SGHKS, CDR2 YYEKEE (reference sequence). The CDR3 runs to 13 residues. This chain's CDR3 is CASSADRNTEAFF. CDR3 in DNA: TGTGCCAGCAGCGCTGACAGGAACACTGAAGCTTTCTTT. Complete variable domain (other parts from reference TRBV5-5 and TRBJ1-1): DAGVTQSPTHLIKTRGQQVTLRCSPISGHKSVSWYQQVLGQGPQFIFQYYEKEERGRGNFPDRFSARQFPNYSSELNVNALLLGDSALYLCASSADRNTEAFFGQGTRLTVV.

The chain links TRBV11-2 to TRBJ2-1, with 7 bases aligning to TRBD1. Germline loops: CDR1 SGHAT, CDR2 FQNNGV. The CDR3 loop spans 14 amino acids. Trimming took 5 bases from V and 6 from J; bases not matched to a gene: 7. The CDR3 is CASSITGATNEQFF. The CDR3 nucleotides read TGTGCCAGCAGCATAACAGGGGCAACCAATGAGCAGTTCTTC.

This clonotype appeared many times. V and J are TRBV27 and TRBJ2-7, with 7 bases matching TRBD2. The germline CDR1 and CDR2 sequences are MNHEY and SMNVEV (reference sequence). The CDR3 extends over 16 amino acids. After removal of 2 bases from V and 1 base from J, the junction contained 8 bases not matched to a gene. In nucleotides, the CDR3 is TGTGCCAGCAGTTTAAGGATAGGAGCGGGGTCCTACGAGCAGTACTTC. This codes for CASSLRIGAGSYEQYF.

Only a few counts were recorded for this clonotype. The chain is built from TRBV28 and TRBJ2-7; the D is unclear. This CDR3 is 13 amino acids long. Trimming cost V 4 bases and J 8 bases, with 15 bases left between them. Looked up from germline, CDR1 is MDHEN and CDR2 is SYDVKM. The CDR3 DNA reads TGTGCCAGCAGTTCCGATCCCGGTATCAAGCAGTACGTC. Encoded protein: CASSSDPGIKQYV.

The V gene is TRBV20-1, the J gene TRBJ2-1; 13 bases align to TRBD2. J was trimmed by 2 bases and V by 3 bases; bases with no gene match: 7. The germline V gene encodes CDR1 DFQATT and CDR2 SNEGSKA (reference sequence). This CDR3 spans 17 amino acids. CDR3 loop: CSASTLAGGPTYNEQFF. CDR3 in DNA: TGCAGTGCTAGTACACTAGCGGGGGGGCCCACCTACAATGAGCAGTTCTTC.

The chain joins TRBV24-1 to TRBJ1-4, with D unresolved. Germline V gene data show CDR1 as KGHDR and CDR2 as SFDVKD. Trimming shortened V by 9 bases and J by 6 bases, and 7 bases separated the two germline ends. CDR3 length: 11 residues. CDR3 region: CATERDEKLFF. CDR3 DNA: TGTGCCACCGAGAGGGATGAAAAACTGTTTTTT.

V gene TRBV4-1 combines with J gene TRBJ1-1; D may be TRBD1 (6 bases). In germline, CDR1 is MGHRA, CDR2 YSYEKL. The CDR3 length is 14 residues. Trimming shortened V by 4 bases and J by 1 base, and 10 bases separated the two germline ends. The CDR3, as DNA: TGCGCCAGCAGCCTGGGGGCTCAGAACACTGAAGCTTTCTTT. This encodes CASSLGAQNTEAFF.

At least ten counts were recorded for this clonotype. The V and J genes are TRBV12-3 or TRBV12-4 and TRBJ1-2; 7 bases map to TRBD1. V shed 6 bases and J 2 bases; nucleotides not matched to a gene: 12. This CDR3 spans 16 amino acids. CDR3 in DNA: TGTGCCAGCAGCCTTACATTAGGGGGCCCAAACTATGGCTACACCTTC. Residues: CASSLTLGGPNYGYTF.

This clonotype was counted ten times or more. This sequence joins TRBV7-9 and TRBJ1-6, with D perhaps TRBD1 (6 bases). V was clipped by 5 bases and J by 14 bases, with 16 bases between them. The CDR3 runs 13 residues. Germline values: CDR1 SEHNR, CDR2 FQNEAQ (reference sequence). The CDR3 reads CASSNREFAALHF. The CDR3 region has the DNA TGTGCCAGCAGCAACAGGGAATTCGCGGCCCTCCACTTT. The complete variable domain, with remaining parts taken from reference TRBV7-9 and TRBJ1-6, reads DTGVSQNPRHKITKRGQNVTFRCDPISEHNRLYWYRQTLGQGPEFLTYFQNEAQLEKSRLLSDRFSAERPKGSFSTLEIQRTEQGDSAMYLCASSNREFAALHFGNGTRLTVT.

This clonotype was seen ten or more times. The chain carries TRBV10-1 and TRBJ2-1; D is unclear. V lost 3 bases and J 0 bases, leaving 9 bases between the germline ends. CDR3 size: 15 residues. Germline-derived CDR1 and CDR2 are WNHNN and SYGVQD (reference sequence). CDR3 sequence (DNA): TGCGCCAGCAGTGAAGGGCTTAGCTCCTACAATGAGCAGTTCTTC. Translated, it gives CASSEGLSSYNEQFF.

V usage is TRBV12-3 or TRBV12-4 and J usage is TRBJ2-1, with 12 bases aligning to TRBD2. V lost 0 bases to trimming and J lost 4 bases; unmatched junction nucleotides: 1. The CDR3 loop spans 16 amino acids. The chain's CDR3 is CASSLAGLAGYNEQFF. The CDR3 region has the DNA TGTGCCAGCAGTTTAGCGGGACTAGCGGGTTACAATGAGCAGTTCTTC.

At least ten counts were recorded for this clonotype. The chain employs TRBV10-1 and TRBJ1-5; D unresolved. Germline V gives CDR1 WNHNN, CDR2 SYGVQD (reference sequence). Trimming removed 6 bases from V and 0 bases from J, with 18 bases in between. CDR3 length: 17 amino acids. The CDR3 bases are TGCGCCAGCAGGGAAGGGAGGCCCCCTAATAGCAATCAGCCCCAGCATTTT. This sequence encodes CASREGRPPNSNQPQHF.

In its sample, this clonotype was seen a few times. The chain uses TRBV28 and TRBJ1-6; D gene uncertain. In germline, CDR1 is MDHEN, CDR2 SYDVKM. V was trimmed by 2 bases and J by 0 bases, leaving 5 bases between them. The CDR3 is 15 residues long. The CDR3: CASSLASSYNSPLHF. CDR3 nucleotides: TGTGCCAGCAGTTTAGCGAGCTCCTATAATTCACCCCTCCACTTT.